The clone carrying this T cell receptor (beta chain) was counted a single time. The sample belongs to a study of Ad26.COV2.S vaccination and SARS-CoV-2 variants. Described treatment: around 19 received Ad26.COV2.S at low or high dose, single or two shots; 5 received placebo; per-sample allocation not given. At day 63 after the first vaccine or placebo injection, samples were drawn. Looked up from germline, CDR1 is SGDLS and CDR2 is YYNGEE. The CDR3 spans 14 residues. V lost 2 bases, J lost 6 bases, and 4 bases stayed unmatched. Libraries were prepared by immunoSEQ multiplex PCR; TCRdb keeps only in-frame clonotypes and omits some of them. The data show around 250,000 clones, about 83% seen once.

The receptor was isolated from a person between 18 and 65 years old who received the Ad26.COV2.S COVID-19 vaccine or a placebo. This chain uses TRBV9 with TRBJ2-3; 9 nucleotides line up with TRBD2. Sequencing used peripheral blood, obtained in a trial of Ad26.COV2.S vaccine versus placebo. The CDR3 DNA is TGTGCCAGCAGCGTTGCGGGAGGGTGGGATACGCAGTATTTT. This gives the protein CASSVAGGWDTQYF.